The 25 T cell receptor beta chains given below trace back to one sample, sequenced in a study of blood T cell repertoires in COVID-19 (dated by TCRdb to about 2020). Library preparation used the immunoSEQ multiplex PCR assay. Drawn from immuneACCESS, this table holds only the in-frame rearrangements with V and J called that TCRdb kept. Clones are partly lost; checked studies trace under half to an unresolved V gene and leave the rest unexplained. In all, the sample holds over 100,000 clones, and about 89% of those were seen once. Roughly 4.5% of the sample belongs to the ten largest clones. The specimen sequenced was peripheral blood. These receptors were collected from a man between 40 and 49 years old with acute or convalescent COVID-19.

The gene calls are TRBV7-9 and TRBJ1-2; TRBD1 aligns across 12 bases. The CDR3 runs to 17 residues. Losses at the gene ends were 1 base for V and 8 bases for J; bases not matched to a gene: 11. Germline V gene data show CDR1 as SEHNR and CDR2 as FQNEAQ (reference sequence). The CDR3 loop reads CASSLGTGTGGAGGYTF. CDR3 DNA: TGTGCCAGCAGCTTAGGGACCGGGACAGGGGGCGCCGGAGGCTACACCTTC. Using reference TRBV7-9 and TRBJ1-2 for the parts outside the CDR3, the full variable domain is DTGVSQNPRHKITKRGQNVTFRCDPISEHNRLYWYRQTLGQGPEFLTYFQNEAQLEKSRLLSDRFSAERPKGSFSTLEIQRTEQGDSAMYLCASSLGTGTGGAGGYTFGSGTRLTVV.

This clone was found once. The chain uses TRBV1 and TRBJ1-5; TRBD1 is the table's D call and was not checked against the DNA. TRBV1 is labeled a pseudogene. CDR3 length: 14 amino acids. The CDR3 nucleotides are TGCACCAGCAGTCGTAGACAGGGAAATCAGCCCCAGCATTTT. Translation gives CTSSRRQGNQPQHF.

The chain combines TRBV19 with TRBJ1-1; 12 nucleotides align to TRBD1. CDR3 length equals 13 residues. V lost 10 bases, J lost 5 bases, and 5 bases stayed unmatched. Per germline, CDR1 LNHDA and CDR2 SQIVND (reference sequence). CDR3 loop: CAIAGQGATEAFF. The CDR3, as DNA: TGTGCCATCGCGGGACAGGGGGCGACTGAAGCTTTCTTT.

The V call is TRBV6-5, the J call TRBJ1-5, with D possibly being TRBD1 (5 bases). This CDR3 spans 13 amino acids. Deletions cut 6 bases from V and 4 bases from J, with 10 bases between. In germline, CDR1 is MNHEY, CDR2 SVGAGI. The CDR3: CASSRGGNQPQHF. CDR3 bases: TGTGCCAGCAGCCGGGGGGGGAATCAGCCCCAGCATTTT.

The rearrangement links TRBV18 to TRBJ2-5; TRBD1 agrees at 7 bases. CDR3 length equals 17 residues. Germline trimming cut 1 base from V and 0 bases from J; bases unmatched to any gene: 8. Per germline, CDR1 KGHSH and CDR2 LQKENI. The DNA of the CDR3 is TGTGCCAGCTCACCACGAGCCGGGACAGAGTACCAAGAGACCCAGTACTTC. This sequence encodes CASSPRAGTEYQETQYF.

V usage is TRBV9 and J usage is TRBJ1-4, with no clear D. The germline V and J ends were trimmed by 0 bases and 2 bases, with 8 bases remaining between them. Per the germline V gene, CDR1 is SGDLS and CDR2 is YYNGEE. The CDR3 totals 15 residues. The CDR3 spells CASSVAGSTNEKLFF. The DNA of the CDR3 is TGTGCCAGCAGCGTAGCGGGGTCCACTAATGAAAAACTGTTTTTT.

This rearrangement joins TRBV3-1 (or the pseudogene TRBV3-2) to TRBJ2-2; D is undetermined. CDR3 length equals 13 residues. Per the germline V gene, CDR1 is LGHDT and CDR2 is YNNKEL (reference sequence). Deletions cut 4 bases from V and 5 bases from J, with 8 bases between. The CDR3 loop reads CASSPARTGELFF. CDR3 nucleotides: TGTGCCAGCAGCCCCGCGCGAACCGGGGAGCTGTTTTTT.

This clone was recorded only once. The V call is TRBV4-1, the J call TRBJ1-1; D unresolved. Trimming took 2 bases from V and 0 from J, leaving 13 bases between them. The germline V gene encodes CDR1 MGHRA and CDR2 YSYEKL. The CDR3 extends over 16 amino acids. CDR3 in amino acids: CASSQYRGDMNTEAFF. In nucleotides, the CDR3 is TGCGCCAGCAGCCAATACCGGGGAGACATGAACACTGAAGCTTTCTTT.

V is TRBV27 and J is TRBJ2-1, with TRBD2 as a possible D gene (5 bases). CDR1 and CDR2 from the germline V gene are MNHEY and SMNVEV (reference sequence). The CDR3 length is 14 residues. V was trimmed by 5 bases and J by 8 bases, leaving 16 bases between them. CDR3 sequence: CASSAAAPLDEQFF. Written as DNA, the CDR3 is TGTGCCAGCAGTGCAGCGGCCCCTTTGGATGAGCAGTTCTTC.

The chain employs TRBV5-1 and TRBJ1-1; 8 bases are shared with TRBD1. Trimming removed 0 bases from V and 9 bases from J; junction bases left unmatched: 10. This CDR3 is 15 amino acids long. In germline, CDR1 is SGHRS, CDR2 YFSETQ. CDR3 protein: CASSLERTGSEKAFF. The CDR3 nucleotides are TGCGCCAGCAGCTTGGAAAGGACAGGGTCCGAAAAAGCTTTCTTT. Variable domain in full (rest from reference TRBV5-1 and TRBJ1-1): KAGVTQTPRYLIKTRGQQVTLSCSPISGHRSVSWYQQTPGQGLQFLFEYFSETQRNKGNFPGRFSGRQFSNSRSEMNVSTLELGDSALYLCASSLERTGSEKAFFGQGTRLTVV.

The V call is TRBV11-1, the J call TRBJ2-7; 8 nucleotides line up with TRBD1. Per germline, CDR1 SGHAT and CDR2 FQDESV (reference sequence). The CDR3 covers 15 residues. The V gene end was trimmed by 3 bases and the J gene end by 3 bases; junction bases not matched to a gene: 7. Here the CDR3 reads CASSFRQGFGYEQYF. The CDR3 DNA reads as TGTGCCAGCAGCTTTCGACAGGGGTTTGGCTACGAGCAGTACTTC. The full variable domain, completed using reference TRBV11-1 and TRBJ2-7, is EAEVAQSPRYKITEKSQAVAFWCDPISGHATLYWYRQILGQGPELLVQFQDESVVDDSQLPKDRFSAERLKGVDSTLKIQPAELGDSAMYLCASSFRQGFGYEQYFGPGTRLTVT.

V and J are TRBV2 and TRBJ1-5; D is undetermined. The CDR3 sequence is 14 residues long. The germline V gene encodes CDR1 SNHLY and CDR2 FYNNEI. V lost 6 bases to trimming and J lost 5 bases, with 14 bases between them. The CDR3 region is CASRAKRLDQPQHF. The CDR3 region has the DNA TGTGCCAGCAGGGCGAAGCGGCTCGATCAGCCCCAGCATTTT.

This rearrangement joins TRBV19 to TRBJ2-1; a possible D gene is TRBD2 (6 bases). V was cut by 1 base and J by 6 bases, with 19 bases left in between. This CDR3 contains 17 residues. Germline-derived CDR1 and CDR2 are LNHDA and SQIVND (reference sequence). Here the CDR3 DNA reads TGTGCCAGTAGTATAGTTCACCGGGAGTTTGGGTTCAATGAGCAGTTCTTC. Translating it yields CASSIVHREFGFNEQFF.

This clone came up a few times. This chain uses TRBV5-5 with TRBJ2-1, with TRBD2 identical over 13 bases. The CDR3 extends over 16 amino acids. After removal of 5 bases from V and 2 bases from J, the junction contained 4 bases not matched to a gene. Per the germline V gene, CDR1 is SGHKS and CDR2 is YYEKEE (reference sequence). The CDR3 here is CASRPGLAGAYNEQFF. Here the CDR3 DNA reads TGTGCCAGCAGGCCAGGACTAGCGGGAGCCTACAATGAGCAGTTCTTC.

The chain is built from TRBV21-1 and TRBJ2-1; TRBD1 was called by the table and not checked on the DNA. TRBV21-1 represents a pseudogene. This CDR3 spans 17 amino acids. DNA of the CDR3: TGTGCCAGCAGCAAGGTTGGGGGGACAGCGACCTACAATGAGCAGTTCTTC. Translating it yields CASSKVGGTATYNEQFF.

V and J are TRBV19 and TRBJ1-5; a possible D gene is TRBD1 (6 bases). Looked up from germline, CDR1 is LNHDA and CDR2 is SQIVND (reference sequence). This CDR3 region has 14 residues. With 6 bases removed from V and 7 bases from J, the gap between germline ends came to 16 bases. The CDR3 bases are TGTGCCAGTAGGCCGCGGGGGGCATTACAGCCCCAGCATTTT. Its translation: CASRPRGALQPQHF.

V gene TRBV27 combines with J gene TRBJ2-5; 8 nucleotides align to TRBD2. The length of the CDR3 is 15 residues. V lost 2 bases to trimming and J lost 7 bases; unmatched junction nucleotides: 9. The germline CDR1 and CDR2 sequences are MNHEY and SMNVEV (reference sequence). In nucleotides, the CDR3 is TGTGCCAGCAGTTTACTGGCGGGGGCGGGGGGGACCCAGTACTTC. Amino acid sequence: CASSLLAGAGGTQYF.

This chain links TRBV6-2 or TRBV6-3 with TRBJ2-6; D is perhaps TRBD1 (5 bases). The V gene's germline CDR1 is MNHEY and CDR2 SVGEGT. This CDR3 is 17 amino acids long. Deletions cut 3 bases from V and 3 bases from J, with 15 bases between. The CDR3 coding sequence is TGTGCCAGCAGTTATTTTGGGGCGCAGGATGGGGCCAACGTCCTGACTTTC. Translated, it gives CASSYFGAQDGANVLTF.

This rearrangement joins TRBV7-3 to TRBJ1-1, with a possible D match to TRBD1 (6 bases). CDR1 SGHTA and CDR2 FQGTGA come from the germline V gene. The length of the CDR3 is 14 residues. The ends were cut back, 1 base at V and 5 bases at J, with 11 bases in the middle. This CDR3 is CASSLMGAGTEAFF. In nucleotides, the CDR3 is TGTGCCAGCAGCTTAATGGGGGCAGGGACTGAAGCTTTCTTT.

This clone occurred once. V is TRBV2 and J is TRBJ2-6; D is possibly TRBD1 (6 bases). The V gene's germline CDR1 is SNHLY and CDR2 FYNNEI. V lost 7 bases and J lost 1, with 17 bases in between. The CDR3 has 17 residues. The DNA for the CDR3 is TGTGCCAGCACCTTAACAGGGACCCTTTCTGGGGCCAACGTCCTGACTTTC. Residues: CASTLTGTLSGANVLTF.

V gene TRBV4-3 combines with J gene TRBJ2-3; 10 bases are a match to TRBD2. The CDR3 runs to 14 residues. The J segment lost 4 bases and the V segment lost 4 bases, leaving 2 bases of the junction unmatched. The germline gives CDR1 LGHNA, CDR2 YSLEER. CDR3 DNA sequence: TGCGCCAGCAGCCTGCTAGCGGGGGCAGATACGCAGTATTTT. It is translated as CASSLLAGADTQYF.

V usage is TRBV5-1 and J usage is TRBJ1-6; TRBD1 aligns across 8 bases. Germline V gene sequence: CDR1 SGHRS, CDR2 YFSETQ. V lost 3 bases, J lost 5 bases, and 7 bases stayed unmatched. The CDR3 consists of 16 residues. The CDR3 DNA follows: TGCGCCAGCAGCTCCCGTTCGACAGGGGATAATTCACCCCTCCACTTT. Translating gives CASSSRSTGDNSPLHF.

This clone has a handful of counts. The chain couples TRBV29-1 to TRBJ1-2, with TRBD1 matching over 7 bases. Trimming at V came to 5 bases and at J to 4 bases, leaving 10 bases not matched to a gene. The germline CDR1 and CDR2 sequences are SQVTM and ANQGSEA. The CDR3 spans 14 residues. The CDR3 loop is CSVYGGTDGYGYTF. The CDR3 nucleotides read TGCAGCGTTTATGGGGGGACAGATGGCTATGGCTACACCTTC.

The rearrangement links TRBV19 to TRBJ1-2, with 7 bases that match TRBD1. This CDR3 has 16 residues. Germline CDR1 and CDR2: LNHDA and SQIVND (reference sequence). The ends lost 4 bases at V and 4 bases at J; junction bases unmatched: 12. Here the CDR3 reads CASSRAGGTVLYGYTF. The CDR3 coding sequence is TGTGCCAGTAGTAGGGCCGGAGGGACAGTGCTCTATGGCTACACCTTC.

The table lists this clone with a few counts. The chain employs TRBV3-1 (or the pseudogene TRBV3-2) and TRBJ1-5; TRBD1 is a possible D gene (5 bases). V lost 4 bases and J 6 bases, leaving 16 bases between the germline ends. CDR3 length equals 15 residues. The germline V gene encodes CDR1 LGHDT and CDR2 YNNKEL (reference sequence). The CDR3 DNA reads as TGTGCCAGCAGCCCCCGACGGGGGGAAAGTCAGCCCCAGCATTTT. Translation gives CASSPRRGESQPQHF.